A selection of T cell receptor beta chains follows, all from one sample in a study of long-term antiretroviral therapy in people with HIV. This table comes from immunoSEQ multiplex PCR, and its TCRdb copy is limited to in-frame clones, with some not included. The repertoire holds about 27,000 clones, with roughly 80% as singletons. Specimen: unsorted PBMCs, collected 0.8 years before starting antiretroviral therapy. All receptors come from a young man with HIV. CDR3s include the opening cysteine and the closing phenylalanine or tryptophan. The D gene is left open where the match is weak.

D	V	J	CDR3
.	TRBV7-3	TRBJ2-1	CASSRAASSYNEQFF
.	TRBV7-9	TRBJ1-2	CASSSRRGYTF
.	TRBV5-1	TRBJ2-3	CASSLTGQGLYTDTQYF
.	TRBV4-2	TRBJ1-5	CASSQVVGSNQPQHF
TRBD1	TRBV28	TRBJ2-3	CASSRVRDRDPTDTQYF
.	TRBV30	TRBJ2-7	CACRKLSTYEQYF
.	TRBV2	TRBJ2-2	CASSGRRGTGELFF
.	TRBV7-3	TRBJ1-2	CASSEGGSHGYTF
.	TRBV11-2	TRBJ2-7	CASSLNGGAYEQYF
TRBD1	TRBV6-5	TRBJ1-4	CASSPRTGGNEKLFF
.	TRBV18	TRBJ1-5	CASSPYSTVGNQPQHF
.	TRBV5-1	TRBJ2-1	CASQPRTAYNEQFF
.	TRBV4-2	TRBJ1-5	CASSQTGREPQHF
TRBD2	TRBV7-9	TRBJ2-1	CASSLAGLHNEQFF
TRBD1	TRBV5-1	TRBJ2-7	CASSFNGQGAGEQYF
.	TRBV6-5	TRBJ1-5	CASSYPGRPRNQPQHF
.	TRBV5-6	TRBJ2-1	CASSYDSYNEQFF
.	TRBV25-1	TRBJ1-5	CASSTLGLFQPQHF
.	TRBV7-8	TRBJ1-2	CASSKDSYGYTF
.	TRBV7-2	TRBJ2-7	CASRSAGRPEQYF
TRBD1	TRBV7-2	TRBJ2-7	CASSSDRTSYEQYF
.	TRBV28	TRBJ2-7	CASIPQGRPSSYEQYF
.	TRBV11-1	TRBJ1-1	CASSLVPLQGDTEAFF
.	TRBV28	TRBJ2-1	CASSLPPGSRNEQFF
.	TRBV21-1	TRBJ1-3	CASSKVVTSGNTIYF
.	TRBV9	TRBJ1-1	CASSSGTYTEAFF